The clone carrying this T cell receptor (beta chain) was recorded only once. The data stem from a study of blood T cell repertoires in COVID-19. Study background: Both acute and convalescent COVID-19 samples were obtained from the United States, Italy and Spain. The cDNA or gDNA used as material had been derived from T cells, B-cell-depleted T cells, or PBMCs.

Data came from immunoSEQ multiplex PCR; TCRdb stores just in-frame clones and leaves some out. The table lists around 170,000 clones, approximately 80% of them singletons, with roughly 12% in the top ten. CDR1 SGDLS and CDR2 YYNGEE come from the germline V gene. This CDR3 region has 16 residues. The V end was cut by 0 bases, the J end by 5 bases, with 15 bases between. Those enrolled, adults aged roughly 18 to 95 years, came from about two dozen US areas. This clonotype was obtained from a man aged 45 to 65 who had recovered from COVID-19. The chain has TRBV9 and TRBJ2-1, with D possibly being TRBD2 (6 bases). The specimen sequenced was PBMCs or T cells enriched from blood (not recorded which). The CDR3 is CASSVEERAEDNEQFF. The CDR3 bases are TGTGCCAGCAGCGTAGAGGAGCGGGCCGAAGACAATGAGCAGTTCTTC.